This T cell receptor beta chain came from a study of human T cells and chemical hapten exposure. Study in general: Subjects had 2% DPC placed on 2 cm by 2 cm of upper inner arm skin for sensitization. Study-level findings and limits: Expanded TCRs made up significantly more big CDR3 similarity clusters than controls did.

The ends lost 7 bases at V and 0 bases at J; junction bases unmatched: 5. CDR3 length equals 15 residues. Germline V lookup: CDR1 SGHAT, CDR2 FQNNGV. This clonotype has at least ten counts. Its antigen is not known. For the library, individual cDNA molecules each received unique molecular identifiers. MiXCR was run by TCRdb on the RACE reads, yielding one entry per CDR3 protein. In the table there are around 110,000 distinct CDR3 sequences, 9.5% to 13% of which are singletons. As for time point: patch test 1, 2 weeks after DPC sensitization. The treatment: therapeutic diphenylcyclopropenone sensitization with weekly scalp DPC. Venepuncture was done earlier than the placement of each patch test.

Sequencing used whole blood, obtained in connection with sensitization to the hapten diphenylcyclopropenone (DPC). The sequence derives from a woman between 45 and 60 years old with alopecia areata. Some clones in this sample may be carry-over from other donors' samples. The chain recombines TRBV11-2 with TRBJ2-2; TRBD2 matches 7 bases. For the CDR3, the DNA is TGTGCCAGCATGCTAGCGGAGTCGAACACCGGGGAGCTGTTTTTT. It codes for CASMLAESNTGELFF.